Following are 5 T cell receptor beta chains from one sample sequenced in a study of T cells in Graves' hyperthyroidism and ophthalmopathy. RNA transcripts gave rise to amplified TCR beta CDR3 regions. The primer set for the first-round RT-PCR of the TCR CDR3 was HTBI. TCRdb re-called the multiplex PCR reads through MiXCR, storing one row per CDR3 protein. Of 350,000 or so distinct CDR3 sequences listed, around a sixth are singletons. The sequenced sample consisted of blood. These receptors all stem from a woman aged 50 to 60 with Graves' hyperthyroidism.

This clonotype has at least ten counts. The chain has TRBV30 and TRBJ1-1; unclear D gene. Trimming removed 2 bases from V and 1 base from J, with 14 bases in between. Germline values: CDR1 GTSNPN, CDR2 SVGIG (reference sequence). The CDR3 runs to 15 residues. In DNA form, the CDR3 reads TGTGCCTGGAGTTCCGGTTCGGGGTCGAACACTGAAGCTTTCTTT. Translation: CAWSSGSGSNTEAFF.

This clonotype came up many times. The chain recombines TRBV18 with TRBJ2-1; 10 nucleotides align to TRBD1. CDR3 length equals 18 residues. Trimming took 2 bases from V and 1 from J; bases not matched to a gene: 8. Germline values: CDR1 KGHSH, CDR2 LQKENI. The chain's CDR3 is CASSPSGQGRLSYNEQFF. The CDR3 nucleotides read TGTGCCAGCTCACCATCGGGACAGGGGAGGTTATCCTACAATGAGCAGTTCTTC.

This clonotype was seen ten or more times. The chain carries TRBV12-3 or TRBV12-4 and TRBJ1-2; D is ambiguous. CDR3 length: 15 residues. The V gene lost 7 bases and the J gene lost 8 bases, with 23 bases spanning the gap. CDR3 amino acids: CASTRPPTSPVGYTF. As DNA, the CDR3 is TGTGCCAGCACCCGACCCCCCACGTCGCCCGTCGGCTACACCTTC.

The V gene is TRBV20-1, the J gene TRBJ1-1; D remains unclear. Germline loops: CDR1 DFQATT, CDR2 SNEGSKA (reference sequence). The length of the CDR3 is 14 residues. Deletions cut 2 bases from V and 0 bases from J, with 10 bases between. The CDR3 protein is CSARPDYLNTEAFF. The CDR3 DNA is TGCAGTGCTAGACCGGACTATTTGAACACTGAAGCTTTCTTT.

This clonotype occurred many times. This rearrangement joins TRBV11-2 to TRBJ2-2; D unresolved. CDR1 is SGHAT and CDR2 is FQNNGV in the germline V gene. The CDR3 has 16 amino acids. The ends were cut back, 0 bases at V and 2 bases at J, with 10 bases in the middle. CDR3 DNA: TGTGCCAGCAGCTTAGACGGTGGGGTTAACACCGGGGAGCTGTTTTTT. Protein sequence: CASSLDGGVNTGELFF.